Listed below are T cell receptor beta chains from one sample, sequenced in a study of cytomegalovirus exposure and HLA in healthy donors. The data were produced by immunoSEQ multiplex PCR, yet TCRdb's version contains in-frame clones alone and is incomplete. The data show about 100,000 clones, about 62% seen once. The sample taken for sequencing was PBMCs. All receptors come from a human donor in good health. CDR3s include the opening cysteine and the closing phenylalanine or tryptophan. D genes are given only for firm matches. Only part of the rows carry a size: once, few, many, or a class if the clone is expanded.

TGTGCCAGCAGCTCCCAGGGGCGGGAGGGCCCCTACGAGCAGTACTTC,CASSSQGREGPYEQYF,TRBV11-2,TRBD2,-,TRBJ2-7,16
TGCGCCAGCAGTCAGAGGGGGCTCTCCTCTGGAAACACCATATATTTT,CASSQRGLSSGNTIYF,TRBV23-1,TRBD1,-,TRBJ1-3,16
TGTGCCAGCCGGGGTTCCCCCTACGAGCAGTACTTC,CASRGSPYEQYF,TRBV27,-,-,TRBJ2-7,12
TGTGCCAGCAGCCAAGTAAGCTCTCACTACGAGCAGTACTTC,CASSQVSSHYEQYF,TRBV14,-,-,TRBJ2-7,14
TGTGCCAGCGGGATAGGGGAGGCCGGTGAGACCCAGTACTTC,CASGIGEAGETQYF,TRBV11-2,-,-,TRBJ2-5,14
TGTGCCAGCCTCGAACAGGGTATCTCTAACGGCGAGCAGTACTTC,CASLEQGISNGEQYF,TRBV2,-,-,TRBJ2-7,15
TGTGCCAGCAGCCGTACAGGGAGTTCCACTGAAGCTTTCTTT,CASSRTGSSTEAFF,TRBV14,-,-,TRBJ1-1,14
TGTGCCAGTCCGCGGGCGGGAGAAGGCAAAAACATTCAGTACTTC,CASPRAGEGKNIQYF,TRBV7-8,TRBD2,-,TRBJ2-4,15
TGTGCCACCCGACGGGTTTACAATGAGCAGTTCTTC,CATRRVYNEQFF,TRBV18,-,-,TRBJ2-1,12
TGTGCCAGCTCACCCGTGCGGGCGAGACAAGAGACCCAGTACTTC,CASSPVRARQETQYF,TRBV18,-,-,TRBJ2-5,15
TGTGCCAGCAGTTCCCTTGCACTAGCGGGAGGCTGGTTCTTC,CASSSLALAGGWFF,TRBV27,TRBD2,-,TRBJ2-1,14
TGTGCCAGCAGCTTAGGAGGGGGGACTAGCTTCTACGAGCAGTACTTC,CASSLGGGTSFYEQYF,TRBV7-6,TRBD2,few,TRBJ2-7,16
TGTGCCAGCAGCTTAGCATCAGGATTGTGGGAGCAGTACTTC,CASSLASGLWEQYF,TRBV7-9,-,-,TRBJ2-7,14
TGTGCCAGCAGTTTCGGGAGCTCCTACAATGAGCAGTTCTTC,CASSFGSSYNEQFF,TRBV6-6,-,few,TRBJ2-1,14
TGCGCCAGCAGCTTGGAGAGGACAGGGACTATCCAAGAGACCCAGTACTTC,CASSLERTGTIQETQYF,TRBV5-1,-,-,TRBJ2-5,17
TGTGCCAGCAGTCAGCGGCTAGCGCCAAACACCGGGGAGCTGTTTTTT,CASSQRLAPNTGELFF,TRBV11-2,-,-,TRBJ2-2,16
TGTGCCAGCAGCAATCTAGACCCGACGGTGGTGGGTTTTAGCAATCAGCCCCAGCATTTT,CASSNLDPTVVGFSNQPQHF,TRBV21-1,-,few,TRBJ1-5,20
TGTGCCATCCAGGGGAGTGGAAGGCCCCAGCATTTT,CAIQGSGRPQHF,TRBV6-1,-,-,TRBJ1-5,12
TGTGCCAGTACCCAGGGCAGTCCGGGGAACACTGAAGCTTTCTTT,CASTQGSPGNTEAFF,TRBV19,-,-,TRBJ1-1,15
TGTGCCAGCAGCTTAGTCTCAGGGCAGTCCTACGAGCAGTACTTC,CASSLVSGQSYEQYF,TRBV7-2,-,-,TRBJ2-7,15
TGCGCCAGCACCAAAACGCGTCCCGGGGATACGCAGTATTTT,CASTKTRPGDTQYF,TRBV5-1,-,-,TRBJ2-3,14
TGCGCCAGCAGCCAAGAGGCAACAGGGTTAACCCTCCACTTT,CASSQEATGLTLHF,TRBV4-1,-,-,TRBJ1-6,14
TGTGCCAGCTCTCCTGGGACAGCCTACGAGCAGTACTTC,CASSPGTAYEQYF,TRBV27,TRBD1,few,TRBJ2-7,13
TGTGCCAGCAGCCCGGGGGACAGGGGCCTCCAAGAGACCCAGTACTTC,CASSPGDRGLQETQYF,TRBV5-8,TRBD1,-,TRBJ2-5,16
TGTGCCAGCAGTGACCGCTCTGGGGCCAACGTCCTGACTTTC,CASSDRSGANVLTF,TRBV2,-,few,TRBJ2-6,14
TGTGCCTGGAGTGTACGGGATGATCAGCCCCAGCATTTT,CAWSVRDDQPQHF,TRBV30,-,few,TRBJ1-5,13
TGTGCCAGCAGTCCCGGGACAGTACAAGAGACCCAGTACTTC,CASSPGTVQETQYF,TRBV28,TRBD1,-,TRBJ2-5,14
TGTGCCAGCAGCCGGACTAGCGGGAGTTCGGATGAGCAGTTCTTC,CASSRTSGSSDEQFF,TRBV7-9,TRBD2,-,TRBJ2-1,15
TGTGCCAGCAGCCCCCAGCTAGCGGGAGGGCCTGGCAATGAGCAGTTCTTC,CASSPQLAGGPGNEQFF,TRBV7-8,TRBD2,-,TRBJ2-1,17
TGTGCCAGTAGTATGTCCACTCTCTCCTACGAGCAGTACTTC,CASSMSTLSYEQYF,TRBV19,-,-,TRBJ2-7,14
TGCGCCAGCAGCCAACCTAGGGAGAGCTCCTACAATGAGCAGTTCTTC,CASSQPRESSYNEQFF,TRBV4-1,-,-,TRBJ2-1,16
TGTGCCAGCAGCTTAGCGGGCGGGACGAACACCGGGGAGCTGTTTTTT,CASSLAGGTNTGELFF,TRBV7-8,-,-,TRBJ2-2,16
TGTGCCAGCAGTCCTCGGCGGGGGGGGAACACTGAAGCTTTCTTT,CASSPRRGGNTEAFF,TRBV14,-,-,TRBJ1-1,15
TGTGCCAGCAGCGTAGGGGCAGACAATGAGCAGTTCTTC,CASSVGADNEQFF,TRBV9,-,-,TRBJ2-1,13
TGTGCCAGCAGACCCATTAACTCTTATCGGGAGCTGTTTTTT,CASRPINSYRELFF,TRBV6-5,-,-,TRBJ2-2,14
TGTGCCAGCAGTTACCAGGGGAATAGCAATCAGCCCCAGCATTTT,CASSYQGNSNQPQHF,TRBV6-6,-,-,TRBJ1-5,15
TGTGCCAGCAGTCGAAACCTGGGGAGTGGCTACACCTTC,CASSRNLGSGYTF,TRBV27,-,few,TRBJ1-2,13
TGTGCCAGCAGCTTAGGTGGGGACAGTAGCACAGATACGCAGTATTTT,CASSLGGDSSTDTQYF,TRBV7-9,TRBD1,few,TRBJ2-3,16
TGTGCCAGCAGCCCCCCGGACAGCTATGGCTACACCTTC,CASSPPDSYGYTF,TRBV4-2,-,-,TRBJ1-2,13
TGTGCCAGCAGCTTGTCGTTAAGGGGCGCTATCTCGGTCGGCTACACCTTC,CASSLSLRGAISVGYTF,TRBV5-5,-,-,TRBJ1-2,17
TGTGCCAGCAGTTTATTCCCAGGGGGCTCCTACGAGCAGTACTTC,CASSLFPGGSYEQYF,TRBV6-1,TRBD1,few,TRBJ2-7,15
TGTGCCCGGCAGGAGAACACTGAAGCTTTCTTT,CARQENTEAFF,TRBV7-2,-,once,TRBJ1-1,11
TGTGCCAGCAGTTTATCTAATTGGGGGGGAGCGCCCTACAATGAGCAGTTCTTC,CASSLSNWGGAPYNEQFF,TRBV27,TRBD2,-,TRBJ2-1,18
TGTGCCAGCAGCCGAGGAGGAGGTTGGGAGCTGTTTTTT,CASSRGGGWELFF,TRBV7-8,-,-,TRBJ2-2,13
TGTGCCAGCAGTTACTCGGTTAGCGGGAGAGGCTACGAGCAGTACTTC,CASSYSVSGRGYEQYF,TRBV6-5,TRBD2,few,TRBJ2-7,16
TGTGCCAGTAGTCCCCCGGGACTTCCGAACACTGAAGCTTTCTTT,CASSPPGLPNTEAFF,TRBV19,-,few,TRBJ1-1,15
TGTGCCAGCAGTGGGACAGGGGGCGAAGTAGATCAGCCCCAGCATTTT,CASSGTGGEVDQPQHF,TRBV2,TRBD1,few,TRBJ1-5,16